The 14 T cell receptor beta chains listed next were all sequenced from one sample in a study of T cells in localized non-small cell lung cancer. Sequencing used immunoSEQ multiplex PCR; TCRdb keeps in-frame clones, though not all of them. This sample carries about 30,000 clones, 80% to 90% of them seen once, and the ten largest clones take about a tenth. The sequences come from peripheral blood, collected before any cancer treatment. The receptors come from a woman aged 40 to 75 with stage I lung adenocarcinoma.

This chain uses TRBV9 with TRBJ2-3, with 11 bases fitting TRBD2. Per germline, CDR1 SGDLS and CDR2 YYNGEE. The CDR3 runs to 16 residues. J lost 1 base, V lost 2 bases, and 3 bases had no gene match. This CDR3 is CASSVGTSGGTDTQYF. As DNA, the CDR3 is TGTGCCAGCAGCGTCGGGACTAGCGGAGGCACAGATACGCAGTATTTT.

V gene TRBV6-1 combines with J gene TRBJ1-2; D perhaps matches TRBD1 (5 bases). This CDR3 region has 16 residues. The V and J ends lost 2 bases and 7 bases respectively, with 20 bases between them. CDR1 is MNHNS and CDR2 is SASEGT in the germline V gene. CDR3 in DNA: TGTGCCAGCAGTGAAAGCTTTTCGGGCAGGGAGTCTGGCTACACCTTC. Translating it yields CASSESFSGRESGYTF.

V and J are TRBV29-1 and TRBJ1-2; the match to TRBD1 covers 7 bases. The CDR3 consists of 12 residues. Germline CDR1 is SQVTM and CDR2 is ANQGSEA. V was pared by 6 bases and J by 8 bases, with 9 bases of the junction left unmatched. CDR3 in amino acids: CSVLDRVEGYTF. The CDR3 DNA is TGCAGCGTACTCGACAGGGTTGAGGGCTACACCTTC.

V is TRBV28 and J is TRBJ2-2, with 7 bases matching TRBD1. Germline V CDR1 and CDR2: MDHEN, SYDVKM. The CDR3 sequence is 16 residues long. Trimming took 1 base from V and 4 from J; bases not matched to a gene: 6. CDR3 amino acids: CASSLSSTGTTGELFF. In nucleotides, the CDR3 is TGTGCCAGCAGTTTATCCTCGACAGGGACCACCGGGGAGCTGTTTTTT.

The genes are TRBV19 and TRBJ2-2, with D possibly TRBD1 on 5 matching bases. The germline CDR1 and CDR2 sequences are LNHDA and SQIVND (reference sequence). The CDR3 consists of 14 residues. Trimming took 5 bases from V and 5 from J, leaving 12 bases between them. The CDR3 bases are TGTGCCAGTAGTGTAGGGGCGCGGACCGGGGAGCTGTTTTTT. This gives the protein CASSVGARTGELFF.

V usage is TRBV5-8 and J usage is TRBJ2-1; perhaps TRBD2 as D (6 bases). Per germline, CDR1 SGHTS and CDR2 YDEGEE. The CDR3 is made up of 16 amino acids. Trimming removed 1 base at V and 6 bases at J, with 17 bases between. The CDR3 sequence: CASSLRYGRASNEQFF. In DNA, the CDR3 is TGTGCCAGCAGCTTGAGGTACGGGAGAGCCTCCAATGAGCAGTTCTTC.

The gene calls are TRBV7-8 and TRBJ1-4, with D possibly matching TRBD1 (5 bases). CDR1 is SGHVS and CDR2 is FQNEAQ in the germline V gene. V lost 1 base, J lost 7 bases, and 13 bases lay in between. The CDR3 has 15 amino acids. The CDR3 region is CASSLGSGGGEKLFF. The CDR3 nucleotides read TGTGCCAGCAGCTTAGGGTCGGGGGGTGGTGAAAAACTGTTTTTT.

The rearrangement joins TRBV27 to TRBJ2-7; D gene ambiguous. The germline CDR1 and CDR2 sequences are MNHEY and SMNVEV (reference sequence). This CDR3 is built from 14 residues. The V end was cut by 5 bases, the J end by 2 bases, with 13 bases between. The CDR3 DNA follows: TGTGCCAGCAGTGCCAGGAACAGCCCCTACGAGCAGTACTTC. Translating it yields CASSARNSPYEQYF.

The chain joins TRBV4-1 to TRBJ2-7; D may correspond to TRBD1 or TRBD2 (5 bases each). Germline V gene data show CDR1 as MGHRA and CDR2 as YSYEKL. CDR3 size: 14 residues. V was shortened by 1 base and J by 2 bases, with 9 bases between the two germline ends. The CDR3 reads CASSQGDGTYEQYF. CDR3 in DNA: TGCGCCAGCAGCCAAGGGGACGGAACCTACGAGCAGTACTTC.

V gene TRBV18 combines with J gene TRBJ1-5, with 8 bases that match TRBD1. V lost 3 bases to trimming and J lost 6 bases; unmatched junction nucleotides: 4. The CDR3 spans 14 residues. Germline V gives CDR1 KGHSH, CDR2 LQKENI. The CDR3 reads CASSPGQEGQPQHF. In DNA, the CDR3 is TGTGCCAGCTCACCGGGACAGGAGGGTCAGCCCCAGCATTTT.

The chain links TRBV7-8 to TRBJ2-6; D is possibly TRBD2 (5 bases). CDR3 length: 21 amino acids. Germline V gene lookup returns CDR1 SGHVS and CDR2 FQNEAQ. V dropped 4 bases and J dropped 0 bases, with 25 bases sitting between them. The CDR3 sequence is CASSSTDGGSPTLSGANVLTF. CDR3 sequence (DNA): TGTGCCAGCAGCTCGACGGACGGAGGCTCCCCTACCCTCTCTGGGGCCAACGTCCTGACTTTC. The whole variable domain, filled in from reference TRBV7-8 and TRBJ2-6, reads GAGVSQSPRYKVAKRGQDVALRCDPISGHVSLFWYQQALGQGPEFLTYFQNEAQLDKSGLPSDRFFAERPEGSVSTLKIQRTQQEDSAVYLCASSSTDGGSPTLSGANVLTFGAGSRLTVL.

By its share, this clone is medium-sized. The rearrangement joins TRBV9 to TRBJ2-1; TRBD2 matches at 7 bases. Germline V gene sequence: CDR1 SGDLS, CDR2 YYNGEE. The CDR3 has 17 residues. Unmatched junction bases numbered 10, after V lost 4 bases and J lost 0 bases. The CDR3 loop is CASSYQPSGSSYNEQFF. In DNA, the CDR3 is TGTGCCAGCAGCTACCAACCTAGCGGAAGCTCCTACAATGAGCAGTTCTTC.

The V gene is TRBV7-9, the J gene TRBJ2-1, with unresolved D. V was clipped by 5 bases and J by 6 bases, with 17 bases between them. This CDR3 comprises 15 residues. Looked up from germline, CDR1 is SEHNR and CDR2 is FQNEAQ (reference sequence). The CDR3: CASSLTMLSFNEQFF. CDR3 coding DNA: TGTGCCAGCAGCCTTACCATGCTAAGCTTCAATGAGCAGTTCTTC.

V and J are TRBV27 and TRBJ1-5, with D maybe TRBD1 (6 bases). V was shortened by 9 bases and J by 1 base, with 13 bases between the two germline ends. From germline, CDR1 is MNHEY and CDR2 SMNVEV (reference sequence). CDR3 length: 14 amino acids. The CDR3 reads CASSSRGSNQPQHF. The CDR3 DNA is TGTGCCAGTTCATCCAGGGGAAGCAATCAGCCCCAGCATTTT.